This T cell receptor beta chain is drawn from a study of cytomegalovirus exposure and HLA in healthy donors. J gave up 6 bases and V 5 bases, and 5 bases lay outside the gene matches. Germline V gene sequence: CDR1 SGHVS, CDR2 FNYEAQ. The CDR3 is 15 amino acids. This table comes from immunoSEQ multiplex PCR, and its TCRdb copy is limited to in-frame clones, with some not included. The repertoire consists of approximately 57,000 clones, with approximately 93% occurring once and the leading ten covering approximately 6.3%. The V call is TRBV7-6, the J call TRBJ2-3; 13 bases align to TRBD2. The receptor comes from a woman aged 18-29 years in good health and CMV-seronegative. The source material was PBMCs. This CDR3 is CASSLGLAGADTQYF. Written as DNA, the CDR3 is TGTGCCAGCAGCCTCGGACTAGCGGGAGCCGATACGCAGTATTTT.